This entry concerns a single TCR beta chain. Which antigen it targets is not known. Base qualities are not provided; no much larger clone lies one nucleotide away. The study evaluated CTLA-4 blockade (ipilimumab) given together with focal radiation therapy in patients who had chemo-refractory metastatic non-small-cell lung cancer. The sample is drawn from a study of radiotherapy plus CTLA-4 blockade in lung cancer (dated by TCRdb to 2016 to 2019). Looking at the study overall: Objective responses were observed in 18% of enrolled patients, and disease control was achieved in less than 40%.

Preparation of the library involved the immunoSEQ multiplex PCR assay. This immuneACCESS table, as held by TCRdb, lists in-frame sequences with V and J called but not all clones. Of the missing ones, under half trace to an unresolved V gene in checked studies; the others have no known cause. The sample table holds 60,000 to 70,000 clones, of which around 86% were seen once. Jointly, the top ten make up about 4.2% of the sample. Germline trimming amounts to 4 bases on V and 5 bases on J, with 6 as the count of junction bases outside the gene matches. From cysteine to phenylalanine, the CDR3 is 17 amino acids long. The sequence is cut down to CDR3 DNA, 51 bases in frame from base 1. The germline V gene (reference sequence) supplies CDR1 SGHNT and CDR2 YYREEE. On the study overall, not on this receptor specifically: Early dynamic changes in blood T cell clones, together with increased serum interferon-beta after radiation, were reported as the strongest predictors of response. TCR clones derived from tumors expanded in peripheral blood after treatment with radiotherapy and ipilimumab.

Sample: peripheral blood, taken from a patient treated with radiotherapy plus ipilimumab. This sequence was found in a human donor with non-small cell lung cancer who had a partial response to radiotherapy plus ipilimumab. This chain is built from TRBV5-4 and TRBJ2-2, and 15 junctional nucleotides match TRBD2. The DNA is TGTGCCAGCAGCCCCGGGACTAGCGGGAGGAGGACCGGGGAGCTGTTTTTT. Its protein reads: CASSPGTSGRRTGELFF.